Each of the 14 T cell receptor beta chains below was sequenced from the same sample in a study of blood T cell repertoires in COVID-19 (TCRdb year 2020). The library was produced with the immunoSEQ multiplex PCR assay. TCRdb stores this immuneACCESS table with in-frame sequences only. Part of the clones is absent; in the studies checked, under half of the shortfall reflects unresolved V genes, and no reason is known for the rest. A total of tens of thousands of clones appear in this sample, roughly nine tenths of them only once. The top ten constitute about 48% of the sample. The specimen was peripheral blood. These receptors all come from a human donor with acute or convalescent COVID-19. The donor label of this sample is uncertain.

This clone came up once. This chain connects TRBV3-1 (or the pseudogene TRBV3-2) to TRBJ1-5; 7 nucleotides match TRBD1. With V trimmed by 3 bases and J by 6 bases, 5 bases remained unmatched. The CDR3 spans 14 residues. Germline V gene sequence: CDR1 LGHDT, CDR2 YNNKEL (reference sequence). The CDR3 spells CASSQSTGSQPQHF. CDR3 coding DNA: TGTGCCAGCAGCCAGTCGACAGGGTCTCAGCCCCAGCATTTT.

J is TRBJ2-1 and V is TRBV3-1 (or the pseudogene TRBV3-2), with D unresolved. This CDR3 comprises 13 residues. Trimming left V 4 bases short and J 4 bases short, with 8 bases between. Germline loops: CDR1 LGHDT, CDR2 YNNKEL (reference sequence). As DNA, the CDR3 is TGTGCCAGCAGCCGTCCGTTGTACAATGAGCAGTTCTTC. Translating it yields CASSRPLYNEQFF.

The gene calls are TRBV2 and TRBJ1-6; 7 nucleotides align to TRBD1. This CDR3 spans 13 amino acids. The germline gives CDR1 SNHLY, CDR2 FYNNEI. Losses at the gene ends were 5 bases for V and 10 bases for J; bases not matched to a gene: 5. This CDR3 reads CASSRQGRSPLHF. The DNA for the CDR3 is TGTGCCAGCAGTAGACAGGGACGGTCACCCCTCCACTTT.

This rearrangement joins TRBV10-2 to TRBJ2-6, with D hard to call. Germline V gene sequence: CDR1 WSHSY, CDR2 SAAADI. The CDR3 consists of 17 residues. The V end lost 3 bases, the J end lost 0 bases, and 12 bases lay between the germline ends. CDR3 protein: CASSEARASSGANVLTF. As DNA, the CDR3 is TGCGCCAGCAGTGAAGCGAGAGCAAGCTCTGGGGCCAACGTCCTGACTTTC.

The chain links TRBV10-3 to TRBJ1-2, with D unresolved. V was pared by 2 bases and J by 8 bases, with 9 bases between. Per germline, CDR1 ENHRY and CDR2 SYGVKD. The CDR3 runs 12 residues. For the CDR3, the DNA is TGTGCCATCAGTGAGGAGGGTCTGGGCTACACCTTC. Protein product: CAISEEGLGYTF.

The rearrangement uses TRBV11-3 and TRBJ1-6, with 7 bases fitting TRBD1. Germline loops: CDR1 SGHNT, CDR2 YENEEA. V shed 4 bases, J shed 7 bases, and the junction held 4 bases outside the gene matches. This CDR3 has 14 amino acids. The CDR3 protein is CASSSRQGNSPLHF. CDR3 in DNA: TGTGCCAGCAGCTCAAGACAGGGAAATTCACCCCTCCACTTT.

V gene TRBV7-9 combines with J gene TRBJ2-7, with 7 nucleotides matching TRBD1. J gave up 1 base and V 5 bases, and 11 bases lay outside the gene matches. From germline, CDR1 is SEHNR and CDR2 FQNEAQ (reference sequence). The CDR3 contains 16 residues. This CDR3 reads CASSPQTGTASYEQYF. The CDR3 DNA reads TGTGCCAGCAGCCCCCAGACCGGGACAGCATCCTACGAGCAGTACTTC.

The chain is built from TRBV4-2 and TRBJ2-3; weak D call: TRBD2 (7 bases). Trimming left V 4 bases short and J 8 bases short, with 19 bases between. CDR3 length: 15 residues. CDR1 is LGHNA, CDR2 YNFKEQ, per germline. This CDR3 reads CASSPLGGAVGTQYF. The CDR3 DNA reads as TGTGCCAGCAGCCCATTGGGGGGGGCCGTGGGTACGCAGTATTTT.

The genes are TRBV19 and TRBJ1-5; a possible D gene is TRBD1 (6 bases). Deletions cut 6 bases from V and 3 bases from J, with 9 bases between. CDR3 size: 13 residues. Per germline, CDR1 LNHDA and CDR2 SQIVND (reference sequence). CDR3 in amino acids: CASSRGYNQPQHF. DNA for the CDR3: TGTGCCAGTAGCAGGGGCTACAATCAGCCCCAGCATTTT.

The V and J genes are TRBV20-1 and TRBJ2-3; unclear D gene. V was pared by 5 bases and J by 4 bases, with 7 bases between. Germline lookup yields CDR1 DFQATT and CDR2 SNEGSKA (reference sequence). The CDR3 contains 11 residues. As DNA, the CDR3 is TGCAGTGCTGAGTACCCAGATACGCAGTATTTT. This translates into CSAEYPDTQYF.

The chain joins TRBV19 to TRBJ2-5; TRBD1 agrees at 12 bases. The germline CDR1 and CDR2 sequences are LNHDA and SQIVND (reference sequence). V shed 4 bases and J 6 bases; nucleotides not matched to a gene: 9. The CDR3 has 16 amino acids. This chain's CDR3 is CASSTTGTGGGKTQYF. Here the CDR3 DNA reads TGTGCCAGTAGTACAACCGGGACAGGGGGCGGAAAGACCCAGTACTTC.

The genes are TRBV7-3 and TRBJ2-1, with TRBD2 matching over 7 bases. Germline trimming cut 2 bases from V and 4 bases from J; bases unmatched to any gene: 11. CDR3 size: 17 residues. The germline V gene has CDR1 SGHTA and CDR2 FQGTGA. This chain's CDR3 is CASSLDPPGTTYNEQFF. For the CDR3, the DNA is TGTGCCAGCAGCTTAGATCCACCCGGGACTACATACAATGAGCAGTTCTTC.

This clone was detected once. The chain is built from TRBV15 and TRBJ1-6; 7 nucleotides line up with TRBD1. Trimming cost V 2 bases and J 9 bases; bases outside gene matches: 4. The CDR3 spans 14 residues. Germline V gene sequence: CDR1 LNHNV, CDR2 YYDKDF (reference sequence). The CDR3 bases are TGTGCCACCAGCAGAAATGACAGGGTTTCACCCCTCCACTTT. Residues: CATSRNDRVSPLHF.

V is TRBV18 and J is TRBJ1-1; no clear D. Germline loops: CDR1 KGHSH, CDR2 LQKENI. With 0 bases removed from V and 4 bases from J, the gap between germline ends came to 12 bases. The CDR3 loop spans 15 amino acids. CDR3 in DNA: TGTGCCAGCTCACCACCGTTTGAGTCCGGCACTGAAGCTTTCTTT. Amino acid sequence: CASSPPFESGTEAFF.